This T cell receptor beta chain was recorded in a study of Graves' ophthalmopathy and Graves' hyperthyroidism. Study-wide points: Ophthalmopathy progression was predicted by the model at 60% to 71% sensitivity and 72.22% specificity. The authors also found most expanded thyroid clonotypes above 0.001 frequency in blood.

As the template, RNA transcripts were used to amplify TCR beta CDR3 regions. An initial RT-PCR round employing HTBI primers preceded a second-round multiplex PCR. One entry per CDR3 protein results from TCRdb running MiXCR on the multiplex PCR reads. The sample contains about 1.1 million distinct CDR3 sequences, about 36% of which appear only once. Orbital computed tomography, thyroid ultrasound, TRAb, serum thyroxine and clinical symptoms formed the basis of diagnosis. This clonotype appeared many times. The antigen is not known. With V trimmed by 6 bases and J by 4 bases, 5 bases remained unmatched. This CDR3 is 13 amino acids long.

This TCR was sampled from an adult man with Graves' hyperthyroidism. The rearrangement links TRBV12-3 or TRBV12-4 to TRBJ1-1, with 7 nucleotides matching TRBD1. The specimen was peripheral blood or thyroid tissue (not recorded which). CDR3 in DNA: TGTGCCAGCAGCTTACAGGGGAGCACTGAAGCTTTCTTT. The encoded protein is CASSLQGSTEAFF.